This T cell receptor beta chain emerged from a study of blood T cell repertoires in COVID-19. Study overall: Samples taken during acute and convalescent COVID-19 were collected in the United States, Italy and Spain.

Per the authors' pipeline: Amplification of reference gene primers was used by the study to estimate nucleated cell counts. Libraries were prepared by immunoSEQ multiplex PCR; TCRdb keeps only in-frame clonotypes and omits some of them. The V and J calls and the clone size are those of that table, but D and trimming were determined from the DNA. The sample consists of about 270,000 clones, 85% to 90% of them appearing once. The sequenced sample was PBMCs or T cells enriched from blood (not recorded which). This receptor was obtained from a woman in her twenties or thirties with acute COVID-19.

The CDR3 sequence is CASSVATGGYGYTF. The CDR3 nucleotides read TGTGCCAGCAGCGTAGCTACAGGGGGCTATGGCTACACCTTC. This sequence joins TRBV9 and TRBJ1-2; 8 bases line up with TRBD1. This CDR3 comprises 14 residues. The germline CDR1 and CDR2 sequences are SGDLS and YYNGEE. The J segment lost 4 bases and the V segment lost 0 bases, leaving 2 bases of the junction unmatched.